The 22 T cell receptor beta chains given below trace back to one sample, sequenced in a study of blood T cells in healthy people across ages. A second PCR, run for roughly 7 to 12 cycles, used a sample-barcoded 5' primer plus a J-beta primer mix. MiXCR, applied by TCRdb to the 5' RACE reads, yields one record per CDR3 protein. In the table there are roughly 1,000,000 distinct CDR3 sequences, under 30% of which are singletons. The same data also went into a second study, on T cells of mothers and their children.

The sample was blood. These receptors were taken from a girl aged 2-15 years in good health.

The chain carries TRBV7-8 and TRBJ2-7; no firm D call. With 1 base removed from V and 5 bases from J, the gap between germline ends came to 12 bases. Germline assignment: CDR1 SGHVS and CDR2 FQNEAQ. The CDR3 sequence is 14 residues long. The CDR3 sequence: CASSLGGRLNEQYF. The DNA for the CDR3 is TGTGCCAGCAGCTTAGGGGGAAGGCTCAACGAGCAGTACTTC.

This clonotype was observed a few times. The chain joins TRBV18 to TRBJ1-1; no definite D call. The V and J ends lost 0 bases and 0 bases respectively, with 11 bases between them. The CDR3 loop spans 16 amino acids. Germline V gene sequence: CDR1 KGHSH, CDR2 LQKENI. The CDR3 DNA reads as TGTGCCAGCTCACCACCATCCGGACTAGTGAACACTGAAGCTTTCTTT. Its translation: CASSPPSGLVNTEAFF.

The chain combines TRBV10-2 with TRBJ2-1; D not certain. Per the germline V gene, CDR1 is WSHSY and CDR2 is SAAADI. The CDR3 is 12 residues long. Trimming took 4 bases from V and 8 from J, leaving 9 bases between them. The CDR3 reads CASSVNGHEQFF. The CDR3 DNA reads TGCGCCAGCAGTGTGAATGGGCATGAGCAGTTCTTC.

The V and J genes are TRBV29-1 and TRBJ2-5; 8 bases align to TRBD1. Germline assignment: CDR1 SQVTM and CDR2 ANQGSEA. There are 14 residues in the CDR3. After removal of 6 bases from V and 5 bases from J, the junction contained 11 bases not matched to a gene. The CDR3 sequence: CSVEDRDEAETQYF. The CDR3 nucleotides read TGCAGCGTCGAGGACAGGGATGAGGCTGAGACCCAGTACTTC. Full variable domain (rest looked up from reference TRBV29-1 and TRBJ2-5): SAVISQKPSRDICQRGTSLTIQCQVDSQVTMMFWYRQQPGQSLTLIATANQGSEATYESGFVIDKFPISRPNLTFSTLTVSNMSPEDSSIYLCSVEDRDEAETQYFGPGTRLLVL.

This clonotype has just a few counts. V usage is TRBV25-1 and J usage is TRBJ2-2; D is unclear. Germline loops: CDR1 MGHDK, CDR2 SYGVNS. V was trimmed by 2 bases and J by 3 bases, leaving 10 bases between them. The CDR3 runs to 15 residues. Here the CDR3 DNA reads TGTGCCAGCAGTGAAGGGAATGGTTACACCGGGGAGCTGTTTTTT. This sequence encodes CASSEGNGYTGELFF.

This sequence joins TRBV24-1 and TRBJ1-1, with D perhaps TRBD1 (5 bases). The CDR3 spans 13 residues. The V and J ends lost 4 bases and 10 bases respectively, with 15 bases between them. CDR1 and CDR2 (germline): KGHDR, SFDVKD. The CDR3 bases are TGTGCCACCAGTGAAGACCGGGGGAGTGGAGCTTTCTTT. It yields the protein CATSEDRGSGAFF.

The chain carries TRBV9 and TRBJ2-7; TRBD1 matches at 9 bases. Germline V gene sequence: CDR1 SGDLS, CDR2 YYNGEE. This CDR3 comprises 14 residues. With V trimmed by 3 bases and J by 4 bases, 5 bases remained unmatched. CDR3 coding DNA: TGTGCCAGCAGCGACGGGACAGGGCGTTACGAGCAGTACTTC. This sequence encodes CASSDGTGRYEQYF. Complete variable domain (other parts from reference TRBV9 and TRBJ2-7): DSGVTQTPKHLITATGQRVTLRCSPRSGDLSVYWYQQSLDQGLQFLIQYYNGEERAKGNILERFSAQQFPDLHSELNLSSLELGDSALYFCASSDGTGRYEQYFGPGTRLTVT.

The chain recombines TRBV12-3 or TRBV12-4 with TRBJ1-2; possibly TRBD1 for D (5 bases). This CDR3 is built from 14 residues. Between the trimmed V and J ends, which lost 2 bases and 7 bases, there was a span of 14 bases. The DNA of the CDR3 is TGTGCCAGCAGTTTATTTCGGCGGGGGTTTGGCTACACCTTC. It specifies CASSLFRRGFGYTF.

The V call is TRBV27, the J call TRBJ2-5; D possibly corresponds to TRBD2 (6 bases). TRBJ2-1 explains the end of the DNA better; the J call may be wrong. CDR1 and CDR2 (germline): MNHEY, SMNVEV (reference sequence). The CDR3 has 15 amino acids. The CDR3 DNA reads TGTGCCAGCAGTTCGCAACTAGCAGGGTCCAATGAGCAGTTCTTC. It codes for CASSSQLAGSNEQFF.

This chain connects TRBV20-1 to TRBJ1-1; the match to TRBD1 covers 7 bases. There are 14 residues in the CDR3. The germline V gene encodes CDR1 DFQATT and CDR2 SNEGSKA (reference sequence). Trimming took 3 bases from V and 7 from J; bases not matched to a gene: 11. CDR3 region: CSASEGTANFEAFF. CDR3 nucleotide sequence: TGCAGTGCTAGTGAAGGGACAGCAAACTTTGAAGCTTTCTTT.

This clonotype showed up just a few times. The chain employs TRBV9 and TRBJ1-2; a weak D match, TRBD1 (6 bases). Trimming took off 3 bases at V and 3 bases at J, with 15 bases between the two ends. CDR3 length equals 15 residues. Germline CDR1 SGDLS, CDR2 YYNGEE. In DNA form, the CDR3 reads TGTGCCAGCAGCGGCCCAAGGACAGCCTACTATGGCTACACCTTC. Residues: CASSGPRTAYYGYTF.

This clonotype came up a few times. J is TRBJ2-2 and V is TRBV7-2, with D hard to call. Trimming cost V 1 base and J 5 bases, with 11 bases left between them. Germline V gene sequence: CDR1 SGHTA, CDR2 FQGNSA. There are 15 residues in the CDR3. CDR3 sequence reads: CASSLVGSSTGELFF. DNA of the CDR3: TGTGCCAGCAGCTTAGTAGGGTCATCAACCGGGGAGCTGTTTTTT.

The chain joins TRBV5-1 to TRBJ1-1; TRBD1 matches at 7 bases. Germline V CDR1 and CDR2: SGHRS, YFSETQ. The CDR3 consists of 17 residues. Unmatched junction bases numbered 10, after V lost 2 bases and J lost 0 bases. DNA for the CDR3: TGCGCCAGCAGCTTCTCGGACAGGCCTATGATGAACACTGAAGCTTTCTTT. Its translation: CASSFSDRPMMNTEAFF.

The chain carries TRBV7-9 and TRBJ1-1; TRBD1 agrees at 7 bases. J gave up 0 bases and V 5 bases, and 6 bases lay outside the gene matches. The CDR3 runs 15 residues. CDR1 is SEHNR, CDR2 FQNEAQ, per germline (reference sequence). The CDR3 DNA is TGTGCCAGCAGCCCCACGGGACAGATGAACACTGAAGCTTTCTTT. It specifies CASSPTGQMNTEAFF.

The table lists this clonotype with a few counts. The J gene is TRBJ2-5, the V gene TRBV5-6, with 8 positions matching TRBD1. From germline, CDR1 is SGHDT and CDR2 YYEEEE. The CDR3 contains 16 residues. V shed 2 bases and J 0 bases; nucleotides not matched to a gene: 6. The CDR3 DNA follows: TGTGCCAGCAGCTTACCCAGGACAGGGCACCAAGAGACCCAGTACTTC. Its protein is CASSLPRTGHQETQYF.

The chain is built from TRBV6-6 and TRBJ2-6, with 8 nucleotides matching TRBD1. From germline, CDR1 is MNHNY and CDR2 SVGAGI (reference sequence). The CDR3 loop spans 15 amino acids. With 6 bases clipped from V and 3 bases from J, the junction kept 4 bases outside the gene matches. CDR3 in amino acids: CASSPDRVGANVLTF. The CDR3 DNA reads TGTGCCAGCAGCCCGGACAGGGTTGGGGCCAACGTCCTGACTTTC.

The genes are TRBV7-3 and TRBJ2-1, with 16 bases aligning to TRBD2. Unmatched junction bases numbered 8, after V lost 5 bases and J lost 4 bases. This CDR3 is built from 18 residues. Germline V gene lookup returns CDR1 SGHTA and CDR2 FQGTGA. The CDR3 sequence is CASSPGLAGGELYNEQFF. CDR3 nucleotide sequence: TGTGCCAGCAGCCCGGGACTAGCGGGGGGGGAACTATACAATGAGCAGTTCTTC.

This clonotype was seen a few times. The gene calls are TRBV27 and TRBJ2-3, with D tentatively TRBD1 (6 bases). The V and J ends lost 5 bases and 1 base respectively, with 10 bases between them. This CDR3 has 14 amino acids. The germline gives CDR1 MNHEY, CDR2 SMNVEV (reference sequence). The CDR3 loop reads CASSPGHRTDTQYF. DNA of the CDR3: TGTGCCAGCAGTCCGGGACACCGCACAGATACGCAGTATTTT.

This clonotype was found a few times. CDR3 nucleotide sequence: TGTGCCAGCAGCTTAGTGCCAGGAGGGGAGACCCAGTACTTC. Translated: CASSLVPGGETQYF. V is TRBV11-2 and J is TRBJ2-5, with D possibly matching TRBD2 (6 bases). The V gene lost 1 base and the J gene lost 5 bases, with 11 bases spanning the gap. Germline lookup yields CDR1 SGHAT and CDR2 FQNNGV. The CDR3 spans 14 residues. Drawing the rest from reference TRBV11-2 and TRBJ2-5, the complete variable domain is EAGVAQSPRYKIIEKRQSVAFWCNPISGHATLYWYQQILGQGPKLLIQFQNNGVVDDSQLPKDRFSAERLKGVDSTLKIQPAKLEDSAVYLCASSLVPGGETQYFGPGTRLLVL.

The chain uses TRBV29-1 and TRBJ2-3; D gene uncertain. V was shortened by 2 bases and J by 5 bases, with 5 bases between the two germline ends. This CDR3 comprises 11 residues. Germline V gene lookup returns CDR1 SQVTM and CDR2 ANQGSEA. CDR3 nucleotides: TGCAGCGTTGAATCGGTAGATACGCAGTATTTT. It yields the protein CSVESVDTQYF.

The CDR3 bases are TGCAGTGCTAGATCCCTAAGACCAGCGACGGAGACCCAGTACTTC. It encodes CSARSLRPATETQYF. The rearrangement links TRBV20-1 to TRBJ2-5; D uncertain. The V end was cut by 2 bases, the J end by 5 bases, with 18 bases between. This CDR3 region has 15 residues. Germline CDR1 DFQATT, CDR2 SNEGSKA (reference sequence).

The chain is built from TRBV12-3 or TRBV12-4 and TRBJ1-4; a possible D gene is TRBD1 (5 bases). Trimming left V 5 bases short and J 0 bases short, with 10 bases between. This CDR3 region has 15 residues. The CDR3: CASSKRGATNEKLFF. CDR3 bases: TGTGCCAGCAGTAAGAGGGGAGCAACTAATGAAAAACTGTTTTTT.